The 23 T cell receptor beta chains listed next were all sequenced from one sample in a study of T cells after yellow fever vaccination. MiXCR was run by TCRdb on the 5' RACE reads, yielding one entry per CDR3 protein. The data contain 450,000 to 550,000 distinct CDR3 sequences, roughly a fifth of them singletons. The sequences come from PBMCs, collected 21 days after the first yellow fever vaccination. Receptors originate from a man in his late teens or twenties who received the YFV17D yellow fever vaccine.

This chain connects TRBV6-5 to TRBJ2-5; no clear D gene. CDR3 length: 12 amino acids. The V and J ends lost 8 bases and 7 bases respectively, with 14 bases between them. Germline V lookup: CDR1 MNHEY, CDR2 SVGAGI. The CDR3 sequence: CASQTPPRTQYF. CDR3 DNA sequence: TGTGCCAGCCAAACTCCTCCCCGGACCCAGTACTTC.

V is TRBV4-1 and J is TRBJ2-1, with 10 bases matching TRBD2. The V segment lost 6 bases and the J segment 10 bases; nucleotides outside the gene matches: 15. The CDR3 runs to 16 residues. CDR1 MGHRA and CDR2 YSYEKL come from the germline V gene. CDR3 bases: TGCGCCAGCAGGCCAAGAGAGATAGCGGGGGGATCCGAGCAGTTCTTC. It encodes CASRPREIAGGSEQFF.

This clonotype was counted between two and nine times. The rearrangement uses TRBV7-2 and TRBJ1-5, with D perhaps matching TRBD1 (6 bases). CDR3 length: 16 residues. Deletions cut 4 bases from V and 3 bases from J, with 16 bases between. The germline gives CDR1 SGHTA, CDR2 FQGNSA. The DNA for the CDR3 is TGTGCCAGCAGCTCCCGACCACAGGGTAACAATCAGCCCCAGCATTTT. Its protein is CASSSRPQGNNQPQHF. Full variable domain (rest looked up from reference TRBV7-2 and TRBJ1-5): GAGVSQSPSNKVTEKGKDVELRCDPISGHTALYWYRQSLGQGLEFLIYFQGNSAPDKSGLPSDRFSAERTGGSVSTLTIQRTQQEDSAVYLCASSSRPQGNNQPQHFGDGTRLSIL.

This clonotype came up a few times. This chain joins TRBV12-3 or TRBV12-4 and TRBJ2-3; D gene uncertain. This CDR3 spans 13 amino acids. Trimming cost V 3 bases and J 6 bases, with 10 bases left between them. The CDR3 bases are TGTGCCAGCAGTTTTGCTAGAATCGATACGCAGTATTTT. It is translated as CASSFARIDTQYF.

Only a few counts were recorded for this clonotype. The chain joins TRBV4-2 to TRBJ2-3; no reliable D call. CDR1 is LGHNA, CDR2 YNFKEQ, per germline. This CDR3 has 14 residues. Trimming stripped 2 bases from V and 11 bases from J, with 17 bases between. The CDR3, as DNA: TGTGCCAGCAGCCAATGGTCCGGACCTGGATGGCAGTATTTT. Translated, it gives CASSQWSGPGWQYF.

This sequence joins TRBV3-1 and TRBJ1-1; a possible D gene is TRBD1 (6 bases). The CDR3 sequence is 18 residues long. V lost 0 bases, J lost 1 base, and 18 bases lay in between. The V gene's germline CDR1 is LGHDT and CDR2 YNNKEL (reference sequence). CDR3 DNA: TGTGCCAGCAGCCAAGATCCTAAGGGGGAGAGGCCGAACACTGAAGCTTTCTTT. Amino acid sequence: CASSQDPKGERPNTEAFF.

The chain joins TRBV7-3 to TRBJ1-3; the D gene is possibly TRBD1 (5 bases). This CDR3 comprises 15 residues. The germline V gene has CDR1 SGHTA and CDR2 FQGTGA. Trimming removed 5 bases from V and 4 bases from J, with 15 bases in between. This CDR3 is CASSLEGFKGNTIYF. The CDR3 coding sequence is TGTGCCAGCAGCCTAGAGGGGTTCAAAGGAAACACCATATATTTT. The variable domain in full, with the rest retrieved from reference TRBV7-3 and TRBJ1-3, is GAGVSQTPSNKVTEKGKYVELRCDPISGHTALYWYRQSLGQGPEFLIYFQGTGAADDSGLPNDRFFAVRPEGSVSTLKIQRTERGDSAVYLCASSLEGFKGNTIYFGEGSWLTVV.

This clonotype appeared a few times. This chain links TRBV5-6 with TRBJ1-6, with no clear D. The germline gives CDR1 SGHDT, CDR2 YYEEEE. Trimming took 4 bases from V and 7 from J, leaving 21 bases between them. This CDR3 region has 17 residues. Written as DNA, the CDR3 is TGTGCCAGCAGCCCGACGGCGGCTACGGAGCAAAATTCACCCCTCCACTTT. Its protein product is CASSPTAATEQNSPLHF.

This clonotype showed up just a few times. The chain links TRBV29-1 to TRBJ1-2, with a tentative D call TRBD1 (6 bases). Germline V gene data show CDR1 as SQVTM and CDR2 as ANQGSEA. The CDR3 is made up of 12 amino acids. V lost 6 bases and J 4 bases, leaving 12 bases between the germline ends. The CDR3 nucleotides read TGCAGCGTAGCCGACAGGATCTATGGCTACACCTTC. Translation: CSVADRIYGYTF.

V gene TRBV28 combines with J gene TRBJ2-5, with 9 bases lining up with TRBD1. In germline, CDR1 is MDHEN, CDR2 SYDVKM. This CDR3 region has 17 residues. Trimming at V came to 2 bases and at J to 4 bases, leaving 11 bases not matched to a gene. The CDR3 bases are TGTGCCAGCAGTTTACCCTCCGGGACAGGGTTGGGAGAGACCCAGTACTTC. Its protein product is CASSLPSGTGLGETQYF. Supplemented by reference TRBV28 and TRBJ2-5, the full variable domain reads DVKVTQSSRYLVKRTGEKVFLECVQDMDHENMFWYRQDPGLGLRLIYFSYDVKMKEKGDIPEGYSVSREKKERFSLILESASTNQTSMYLCASSLPSGTGLGETQYFGPGTRLLVL.

This sequence joins TRBV7-2 and TRBJ2-7; D is possibly TRBD1 (6 bases). Trimming removed 5 bases from V and 7 bases from J, with 15 bases in between. Germline values: CDR1 SGHTA, CDR2 FQGNSA. The CDR3 is 13 amino acids. The CDR3 coding sequence is TGTGCCAGCAGCCCAGGCAGGGGCAGGGAGCAGTACTTC. Amino acids: CASSPGRGREQYF.

The chain recombines TRBV5-4 with TRBJ2-2; 14 bases agree with TRBD2. The germline gives CDR1 SGHNT, CDR2 YYREEE (reference sequence). Germline trimming cut 3 bases from V and 1 base from J; bases unmatched to any gene: 5. The CDR3 is made up of 18 amino acids. The CDR3 DNA sequence: TGTGCCAGCAGCTCCGGGACTAGCGGGGGCTGGAACACCGGGGAGCTGTTTTTT. It is translated as CASSSGTSGGWNTGELFF.

This clonotype came up many times. J is TRBJ2-1 and V is TRBV19; TRBD1 matches 7 bases. This CDR3 is 16 amino acids long. The V segment lost 4 bases and the J segment 2 bases; nucleotides outside the gene matches: 8. CDR1 LNHDA and CDR2 SQIVND come from the germline V gene (reference sequence). The CDR3 coding sequence is TGTGCCAGTAGTAACTACAGGGGCAGTACCTACAATGAGCAGTTCTTC. It is translated as CASSNYRGSTYNEQFF.

The chain joins TRBV28 to TRBJ1-5; maybe TRBD1 (5 bases). The CDR3 runs 14 residues. The germline V and J ends were trimmed by 6 bases and 2 bases, with 11 bases remaining between them. Germline V gene data show CDR1 as MDHEN and CDR2 as SYDVKM. CDR3 protein: CASSQGGGNQPQHF. The CDR3 bases are TGTGCCAGCAGCCAGGGCGGGGGCAATCAGCCCCAGCATTTT.

The chain has TRBV6-1 and TRBJ2-1; 11 nucleotides align to TRBD2. The CDR3 spans 13 residues. Trimming at V came to 6 bases and at J to 9 bases, leaving 4 bases not matched to a gene. CDR1 is MNHNS, CDR2 SASEGT, per germline. In nucleotides, the CDR3 is TGTGCCAGCAGACTAGCGGGGGTTGTTGAGCAGTTCTTC. Protein sequence: CASRLAGVVEQFF.

The chain carries TRBV5-6 and TRBJ1-1, with D possibly matching TRBD1 (5 bases). This CDR3 has 16 amino acids. Germline lookup yields CDR1 SGHDT and CDR2 YYEEEE. Trimming took off 9 bases at V and 8 bases at J, with 29 bases between the two ends. CDR3 DNA: TGTGCCATGGGCCCCGGGCCGGCAGGGCAGACTTTCGAAGCTTTCTTT. This codes for CAMGPGPAGQTFEAFF.

This chain joins TRBV5-6 and TRBJ2-7; perhaps TRBD2 as D (5 bases). The CDR3 sequence is 13 residues long. The V end was cut by 2 bases, the J end by 6 bases, with 12 bases between. The germline CDR1 and CDR2 sequences are SGHDT and YYEEEE. The CDR3: CASSFAGIGEQYF. The CDR3 region has the DNA TGTGCCAGCAGCTTTGCGGGTATCGGCGAGCAGTACTTC. The variable domain in full, with the rest retrieved from reference TRBV5-6 and TRBJ2-7, is DAGVTQSPTHLIKTRGQQVTLRCSPKSGHDTVSWYQQALGQGPQFIFQYYEEEERQRGNFPDRFSGHQFPNYSSELNVNALLLGDSALYLCASSFAGIGEQYFGPGTRLTVT.

The chain couples TRBV12-3 or TRBV12-4 to TRBJ2-2; D is ambiguous. CDR3 length: 13 residues. V shed 4 bases and J shed 5 bases, with 8 bases lying between them. The CDR3 DNA sequence: TGTGCCAGCAGTTCTCATCTTACCGGGGAGCTGTTTTTT. This encodes CASSSHLTGELFF.

The chain recombines TRBV7-2 with TRBJ1-1, with D tentatively TRBD1 (5 bases). This CDR3 spans 16 amino acids. Deletions cut 7 bases from V and 1 base from J, with 19 bases between. Germline V CDR1 and CDR2: SGHTA, FQGNSA. The CDR3 region is CASNIEGLGTNTEAFF. The CDR3 region has the DNA TGTGCCAGCAACATCGAGGGCTTAGGGACGAACACTGAAGCTTTCTTT. The full variable domain, completed using reference TRBV7-2 and TRBJ1-1, is GAGVSQSPSNKVTEKGKDVELRCDPISGHTALYWYRQSLGQGLEFLIYFQGNSAPDKSGLPSDRFSAERTGGSVSTLTIQRTQQEDSAVYLCASNIEGLGTNTEAFFGQGTRLTVV.

The rearrangement joins TRBV6-5 to TRBJ2-1, with 7 positions matching TRBD2. This CDR3 comprises 15 residues. V lost 0 bases and J lost 5; bases outside the gene matches: 4. The germline V gene has CDR1 MNHEY and CDR2 SVGAGI. This CDR3 is CASSYSYRGDNEQFF. The CDR3 DNA is TGTGCCAGCAGTTACTCGTATCGGGGGGACAATGAGCAGTTCTTC.

The DNA for the CDR3 is TGTGCCAGCAGCCCCGATCCCCGGAATGAGCAGTTCTTC. Its translation is CASSPDPRNEQFF. The chain recombines TRBV28 with TRBJ2-1, with no clear D. V lost 6 bases and J 7 bases, leaving 13 bases between the germline ends. In germline, CDR1 is MDHEN, CDR2 SYDVKM. The CDR3 sequence is 13 residues long.

This clonotype was detected only a few times. The rearrangement uses TRBV5-1 and TRBJ1-4; no definite D call. Germline V gene sequence: CDR1 SGHRS, CDR2 YFSETQ. V was clipped by 0 bases and J by 0 bases, with 9 bases between them. There are 16 residues in the CDR3. The CDR3 region is CASSLALGATNEKLFF. The CDR3 DNA sequence: TGCGCCAGCAGCTTGGCCCTAGGTGCAACTAATGAAAAACTGTTTTTT.

V and J are TRBV6-1 and TRBJ1-5; a possible D gene is TRBD1 (6 bases). Germline V gene sequence: CDR1 MNHNS, CDR2 SASEGT. This CDR3 spans 15 amino acids. Trimming stripped 10 bases from V and 6 bases from J, with 22 bases between. The CDR3 protein is CATTPSRGGGQPQHF. For the CDR3, the DNA is TGTGCCACAACTCCGAGCAGGGGAGGGGGTCAGCCCCAGCATTTT.